One and the same sample provided the 23 T cell receptor beta chains below, sequenced in a study of identical twins' blood T cells. MiXCR was run by TCRdb on the 5' RACE reads, yielding one entry per CDR3 protein. This table has a few hundred thousand distinct CDR3 sequences, approximately 30% appearing once. Sequencing was performed on PBMCs. Every receptor here comes from a woman aged 18-55 years in good health.

The V and J genes are TRBV12-3 or TRBV12-4 and TRBJ1-1; tentative D call: TRBD1 (6 bases). Trimming removed 6 bases at V and 4 bases at J, with 12 bases between. There are 13 residues in the CDR3. CDR3 sequence: CASRRGTTTEAFF. CDR3 bases: TGTGCCAGCAGGCGCGGGACAACCACTGAAGCTTTCTTT.

This clonotype was seen only a few times. This sequence joins TRBV20-1 and TRBJ1-2; the D is unclear. The CDR3 loop spans 13 amino acids. Trimming stripped 0 bases from V and 3 bases from J, with 8 bases between. Germline CDR1 DFQATT, CDR2 SNEGSKA (reference sequence). The CDR3 here is CSARETTHYGYTF. The CDR3 DNA is TGCAGTGCTAGAGAGACGACCCACTATGGCTACACCTTC.

Note on this clonotype: A junction boundary mismatches the germline segment, possibly from a read error. The chain carries TRBV13 and TRBJ1-6; D gene uncertain. CDR3 length equals 12 residues. Germline CDR1 reads PRHDT; CDR2 reads FYEKMQ (reference sequence). The CDR3 DNA sequence: TGTGCCGGCAGCTTTCAAAATTCACCCCTCCACTTT. As protein: CAGSFQNSPLHF.

This clonotype was found a few times. The CDR3 reads CSARGVGQGNTGELFF. The DNA of the CDR3 is TGCAGTGCTAGAGGGGTGGGACAGGGAAACACCGGGGAGCTGTTTTTT. V and J are TRBV20-1 and TRBJ2-2, with 9 bases aligning to TRBD1. The CDR3 spans 16 residues. Per germline, CDR1 DFQATT and CDR2 SNEGSKA (reference sequence). V lost 1 base, J lost 2 bases, and 5 bases stayed unmatched.

The chain uses TRBV11-2 and TRBJ2-2; weak D call: TRBD2 (6 bases). V lost 6 bases and J 5 bases, leaving 10 bases between the germline ends. The CDR3 contains 13 residues. Per the germline V gene, CDR1 is SGHAT and CDR2 is FQNNGV. The CDR3, as DNA: TGTGCCAGCAGATCGGAGGGGACCGGGGAGCTGTTTTTT. It codes for CASRSEGTGELFF.

V gene TRBV28 combines with J gene TRBJ2-1; 10 bases agree with TRBD2. The germline CDR1 and CDR2 sequences are MDHEN and SYDVKM. V trimming: 8 bases; J trimming: 7 bases; junction bases outside the gene matches: 14. The CDR3 totals 16 residues. CDR3 DNA sequence: TGTGCCAGCGAGAACGCCAAGCGGGAGGGCCGAAATGAGCAGTTCTTC. This gives the protein CASENAKREGRNEQFF. Combining the CDR3 with reference TRBV28 and TRBJ2-1 gives the whole variable domain DVKVTQSSRYLVKRTGEKVFLECVQDMDHENMFWYRQDPGLGLRLIYFSYDVKMKEKGDIPEGYSVSREKKERFSLILESASTNQTSMYLCASENAKREGRNEQFFGPGTRLTVL.

The rearrangement uses TRBV6-2 or TRBV6-3 and TRBJ1-5; TRBD1 is a possible D gene (5 bases). The CDR3 is made up of 15 amino acids. Germline V CDR1 and CDR2: MNHEY, SVGEGT. V lost 6 bases, J lost 2 bases, and 14 bases lay in between. This chain's CDR3 is CASRRTGRRNQPQHF. Written as DNA, the CDR3 is TGTGCCAGCAGACGGACGGGACGGCGCAATCAGCCCCAGCATTTT.

This chain uses TRBV7-8 with TRBJ1-1; D not resolved. The CDR3 is made up of 14 amino acids. Deletions cut 5 bases from V and 4 bases from J, with 14 bases between. Germline V gene lookup returns CDR1 SGHVS and CDR2 FQNEAQ. The CDR3 here is CASSGRTTVTEAFF. DNA of the CDR3: TGTGCCAGCAGCGGACGGACCACGGTCACTGAAGCTTTCTTT. Filled out from reference TRBV7-8 and TRBJ1-1, the complete variable domain reads GAGVSQSPRYKVAKRGQDVALRCDPISGHVSLFWYQQALGQGPEFLTYFQNEAQLDKSGLPSDRFFAERPEGSVSTLKIQRTQQEDSAVYLCASSGRTTVTEAFFGQGTRLTVV.

Points on this clonotype: A junction boundary mismatches the germline segment, possibly from a read error. The V gene is TRBV6-2 or TRBV6-3, the J gene TRBJ2-7; D remains unclear. This CDR3 comprises 14 residues. CDR1 is MNHEY, CDR2 SVGEGT, per germline. The CDR3 bases are TGTGCCAGCAGTTACCTGGGCAGCATCTACGAGCAGCACTTC. Its translation is CASSYLGSIYEQHF.

V gene TRBV29-1 combines with J gene TRBJ1-1, with 7 positions matching TRBD1. The germline gives CDR1 SQVTM, CDR2 ANQGSEA. Trimming cost V 4 bases and J 6 bases; bases outside gene matches: 14. The CDR3 totals 15 residues. CDR3 amino acids: CSVAGDSLGRAEAFF. Here the CDR3 DNA reads TGCAGCGTTGCCGGGGACAGCTTGGGTCGGGCTGAAGCTTTCTTT.

This clonotype was seen at least ten times. The rearrangement joins TRBV12-5 to TRBJ2-1, with D maybe TRBD2 (5 bases). Trimming pared 3 bases from V and 1 base from J, leaving 10 bases between. Looked up from germline, CDR1 is LGHNT and CDR2 is FRNRAP. The CDR3 runs 15 residues. CDR3 sequence (DNA): TGTGCTAGTGGTTTCGGGGAATTTTCCTACAATGAGCAGTTCTTC. Translation: CASGFGEFSYNEQFF.

The V call is TRBV29-1, the J call TRBJ1-1; 10 bases map to TRBD1. V lost 7 bases to trimming and J lost 4 bases; unmatched junction nucleotides: 9. This CDR3 comprises 14 residues. In germline, CDR1 is SQVTM, CDR2 ANQGSEA. CDR3 nucleotide sequence: TGCAGCGCCGTCACCGGGACAGGGGCCACTGAAGCTTTCTTT. The encoded protein is CSAVTGTGATEAFF.

The CDR3 DNA reads TGTGCCAGCAGCCTGCGGGGTTCGGGCACAGATACGCAGTATTTT. As protein: CASSLRGSGTDTQYF. This chain uses TRBV3-1 with TRBJ2-3; a possible D gene is TRBD2 (6 bases). This CDR3 is 15 amino acids long. V was shortened by 4 bases and J by 1 base, with 12 bases between the two germline ends. Germline loops: CDR1 LGHDT, CDR2 YNNKEL (reference sequence).

To note about this clonotype: The conserved final phenylalanine or tryptophan is absent from the CDR3, which likely points to a read error. The limits of the CDR3 on the DNA are not certain, so only TCRdb's listed CDR3 is given. The chain is built from TRBV29-1 and TRBJ1-2; the D call in the table, TRBD1, was not verified against the DNA. Termini included, the CDR3 measures 15 amino acids. Germline assignment: CDR1 SQVTM and CDR2 ANQGSEA. CDR3 in amino acids: CSVARFRGSGYGYTC.

The chain couples TRBV10-3 to TRBJ1-2, with TRBD1 identical over 10 bases. The CDR3 length is 17 residues. The germline CDR1 and CDR2 sequences are ENHRY and SYGVKD. Trimming at V came to 0 bases and at J to 10 bases, leaving 14 bases not matched to a gene. The CDR3 spells CAISESKGQGWPGDYTF. CDR3 DNA sequence: TGTGCCATCAGTGAGTCGAAGGGACAGGGGTGGCCAGGTGACTACACCTTC.

The chain couples TRBV5-1 to TRBJ2-7; D is unresolved. Per the germline V gene, CDR1 is SGHRS and CDR2 is YFSETQ. Deletions cut 0 bases from V and 6 bases from J, with 13 bases between. CDR3 length: 14 amino acids. In nucleotides, the CDR3 is TGCGCCAGCAGCTTGGATATTAACCGGGCCGAGCAGTACTTC. Its translation is CASSLDINRAEQYF.

Worth noting for this clonotype: The junction shows a germline mismatch at one end, possibly a read error. This sequence joins TRBV7-9 and TRBJ1-1; D gene ambiguous. This CDR3 region has 13 residues. CDR1 and CDR2 from the germline V gene are SEHNR and FQNEAQ (reference sequence). CDR3 DNA sequence: TGTGTCAGCCTATCGGGGATGGCGATAGGGGCTTTCTTT. Translated: CVSLSGMAIGAFF.

This clonotype was recorded once. The chain uses TRBV20-1 and TRBJ2-3, with D perhaps assigned TRBD1 or TRBD2 (6 bases each). Deletions cut 1 base from V and 2 bases from J, with 13 bases between. Germline V gene data show CDR1 as DFQATT and CDR2 as SNEGSKA (reference sequence). The CDR3 totals 15 residues. CDR3 DNA sequence: TGCAGTGCTAGAGGACCGGAGGGGGACACAGATACGCAGTATTTT. It codes for CSARGPEGDTDTQYF.

This chain connects TRBV18 to TRBJ2-7, with a weak D call TRBD2 (7 bases). The V and J ends lost 6 bases and 5 bases respectively, with 14 bases between them. The germline V gene encodes CDR1 KGHSH and CDR2 LQKENI. This CDR3 has 13 residues. CDR3 amino acids: CASSQGRGDEQYF. CDR3 bases: TGTGCCAGCTCCCAGGGGAGGGGCGACGAGCAGTACTTC.

This clonotype was counted between two and nine times. The rearrangement links TRBV5-1 to TRBJ1-1; 7 nucleotides align to TRBD1. The J segment lost 0 bases and the V segment lost 7 bases, leaving 3 bases of the junction unmatched. This CDR3 spans 13 amino acids. CDR1 is SGHRS, CDR2 YFSETQ, per germline. The CDR3 loop reads CASGDRVNTEAFF. The CDR3 coding sequence is TGCGCCAGCGGGGACAGAGTGAACACTGAAGCTTTCTTT. The full variable domain, completed using reference TRBV5-1 and TRBJ1-1, is KAGVTQTPRYLIKTRGQQVTLSCSPISGHRSVSWYQQTPGQGLQFLFEYFSETQRNKGNFPGRFSGRQFSNSRSEMNVSTLELGDSALYLCASGDRVNTEAFFGQGTRLTVV.

This clonotype has more than one count but fewer than ten. The CDR3 protein is CSGTTGGGYTF. The CDR3 nucleotides read TGCAGCGGGACCACAGGGGGTGGCTACACCTTC. The rearrangement links TRBV29-1 to TRBJ1-2, with 8 nucleotides matching TRBD1. The CDR3 totals 11 residues. V shed 7 bases, J shed 7 bases, and the junction held 5 bases outside the gene matches. Germline assignment: CDR1 SQVTM and CDR2 ANQGSEA.

This chain joins TRBV12-3 or TRBV12-4 and TRBJ1-1, with a weak D call TRBD1 (5 bases). The CDR3 covers 15 residues. Trimming shortened V by 6 bases and J by 5 bases, and 19 bases separated the two germline ends. DNA for the CDR3: TGTGCCAGCAGAAATGTTGGGCAGGGTGGGACTGAAGCTTTCTTT. This sequence encodes CASRNVGQGGTEAFF.

The chain employs TRBV20-1 and TRBJ2-1; TRBD1 matches at 11 bases. Germline trimming cut 2 bases from V and 5 bases from J; bases unmatched to any gene: 5. Germline V CDR1 and CDR2: DFQATT, SNEGSKA (reference sequence). The length of the CDR3 is 15 residues. CDR3 DNA: TGCAGTGCTAGACCCTGGACAGGGGGCAACAATGAGCAGTTCTTC. Translation: CSARPWTGGNNEQFF.